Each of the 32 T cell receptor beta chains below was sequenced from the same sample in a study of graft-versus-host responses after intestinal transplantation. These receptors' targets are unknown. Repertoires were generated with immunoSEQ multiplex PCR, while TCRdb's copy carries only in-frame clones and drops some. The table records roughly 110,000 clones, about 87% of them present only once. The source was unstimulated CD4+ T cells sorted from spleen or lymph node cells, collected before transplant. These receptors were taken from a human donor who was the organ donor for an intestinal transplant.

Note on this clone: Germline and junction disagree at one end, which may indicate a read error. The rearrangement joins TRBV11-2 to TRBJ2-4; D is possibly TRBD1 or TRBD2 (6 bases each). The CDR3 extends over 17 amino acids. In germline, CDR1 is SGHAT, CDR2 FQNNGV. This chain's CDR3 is CASRLGRGANPKNIQYF. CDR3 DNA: TGTGCCAGCAGATTAGGAAGGGGGGCGAATCCCAAAAACATTCAGTACTTC. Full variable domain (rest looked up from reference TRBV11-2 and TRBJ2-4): EAGVAQSPRYKIIEKRQSVAFWCNPISGHATLYWYQQILGQGPKLLIQFQNNGVVDDSQLPKDRFSAERLKGVDSTLKIQPAKLEDSAVYLCASRLGRGANPKNIQYFGAGTRLSVL.

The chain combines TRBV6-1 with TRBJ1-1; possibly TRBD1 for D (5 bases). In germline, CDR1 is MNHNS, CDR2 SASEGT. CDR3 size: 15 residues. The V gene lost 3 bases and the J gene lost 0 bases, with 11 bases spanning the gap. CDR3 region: CASSDIGAMNTEAFF. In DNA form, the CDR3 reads TGTGCCAGCAGTGATATAGGGGCCATGAACACTGAAGCTTTCTTT.

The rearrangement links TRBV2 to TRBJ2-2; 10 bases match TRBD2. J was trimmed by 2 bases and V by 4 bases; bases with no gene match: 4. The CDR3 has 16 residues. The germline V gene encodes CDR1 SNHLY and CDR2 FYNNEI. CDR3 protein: CASSGAGGFNTGELFF. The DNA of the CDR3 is TGTGCCAGCAGTGGAGCGGGGGGGTTTAACACCGGGGAGCTGTTTTTT. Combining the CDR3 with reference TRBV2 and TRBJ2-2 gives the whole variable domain EPEVTQTPSHQVTQMGQEVILRCVPISNHLYFYWYRQILGQKVEFLVSFYNNEISEKSEIFDDQFSVERPDGSNFTLKIRSTKLEDSAMYFCASSGAGGFNTGELFFGEGSRLTVL.

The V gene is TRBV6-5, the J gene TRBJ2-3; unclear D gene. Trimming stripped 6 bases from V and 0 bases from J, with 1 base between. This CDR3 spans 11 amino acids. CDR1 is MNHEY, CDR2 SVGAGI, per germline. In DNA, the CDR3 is TGTGCCAGCAGCAGCACAGATACGCAGTATTTT. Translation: CASSSTDTQYF.

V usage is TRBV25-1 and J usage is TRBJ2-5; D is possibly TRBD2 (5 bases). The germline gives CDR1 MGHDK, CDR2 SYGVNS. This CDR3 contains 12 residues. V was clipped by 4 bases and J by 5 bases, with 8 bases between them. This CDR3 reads CASSAPGETQYF. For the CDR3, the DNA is TGTGCCAGCAGTGCCCCGGGGGAGACCCAGTACTTC.

The CDR3 here is CASSDRGLSNQPQHF. The CDR3 bases are TGTGCCAGCAGTGACAGGGGGCTGAGCAATCAGCCCCAGCATTTT. J is TRBJ1-5 and V is TRBV6-1; TRBD1 aligns across 8 bases. This CDR3 comprises 15 residues. Germline V CDR1 and CDR2: MNHNS, SASEGT. The J segment lost 1 base and the V segment lost 3 bases, leaving 2 bases of the junction unmatched.

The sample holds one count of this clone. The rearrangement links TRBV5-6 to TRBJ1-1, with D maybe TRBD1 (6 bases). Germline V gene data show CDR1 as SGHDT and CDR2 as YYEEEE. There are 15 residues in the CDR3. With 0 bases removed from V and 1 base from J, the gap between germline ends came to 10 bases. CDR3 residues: CASSLARTANTEAFF. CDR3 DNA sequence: TGTGCCAGCAGCTTGGCGAGGACAGCGAACACTGAAGCTTTCTTT.

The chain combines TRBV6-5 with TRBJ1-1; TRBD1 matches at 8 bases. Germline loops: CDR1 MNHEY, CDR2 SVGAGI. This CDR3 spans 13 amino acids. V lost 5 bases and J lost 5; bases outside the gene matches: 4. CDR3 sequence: CASSRQGRTEAFF. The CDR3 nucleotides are TGTGCCAGCAGTCGACAGGGGAGGACTGAAGCTTTCTTT.

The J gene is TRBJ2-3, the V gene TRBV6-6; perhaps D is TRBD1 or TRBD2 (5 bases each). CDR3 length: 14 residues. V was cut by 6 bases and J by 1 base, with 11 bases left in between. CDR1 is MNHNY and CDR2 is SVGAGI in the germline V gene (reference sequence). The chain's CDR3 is CASRNGAGTDTQYF. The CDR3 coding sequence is TGTGCCAGCAGAAACGGGGCGGGCACAGATACGCAGTATTTT.

The CDR3 loop is CASSLTSGTDTQYF. The CDR3 DNA follows: TGTGCCAGCAGTCTTACTAGCGGCACAGATACGCAGTATTTT. The J gene is TRBJ2-3, the V gene TRBV7-2, with TRBD2 matching over 7 bases. J was trimmed by 1 base and V by 6 bases; bases with no gene match: 4. The CDR3 is 14 amino acids. Per the germline V gene, CDR1 is SGHTA and CDR2 is FQGNSA.

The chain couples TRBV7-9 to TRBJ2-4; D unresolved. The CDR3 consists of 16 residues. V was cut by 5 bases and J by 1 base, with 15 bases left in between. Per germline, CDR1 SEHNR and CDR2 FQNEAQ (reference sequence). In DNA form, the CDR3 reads TGTGCCAGCAGCAATCGGGCCATACTGGCCAAAAACATTCAGTACTTC. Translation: CASSNRAILAKNIQYF.

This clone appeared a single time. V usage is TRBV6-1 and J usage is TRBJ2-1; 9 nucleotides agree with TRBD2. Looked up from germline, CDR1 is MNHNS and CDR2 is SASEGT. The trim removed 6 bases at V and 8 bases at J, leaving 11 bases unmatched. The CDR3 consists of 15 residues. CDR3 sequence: CASRPPGLARDEQFF. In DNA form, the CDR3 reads TGTGCCAGCAGACCACCGGGACTAGCTCGTGATGAGCAGTTCTTC.

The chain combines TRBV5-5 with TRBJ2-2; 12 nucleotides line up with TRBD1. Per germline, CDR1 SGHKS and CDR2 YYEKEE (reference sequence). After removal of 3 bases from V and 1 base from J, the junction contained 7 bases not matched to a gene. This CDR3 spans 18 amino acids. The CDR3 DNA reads TGTGCCAGCAGCTGGCCGGGGGACAGGGGGCGGAACACCGGGGAGCTGTTTTTT. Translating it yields CASSWPGDRGRNTGELFF.

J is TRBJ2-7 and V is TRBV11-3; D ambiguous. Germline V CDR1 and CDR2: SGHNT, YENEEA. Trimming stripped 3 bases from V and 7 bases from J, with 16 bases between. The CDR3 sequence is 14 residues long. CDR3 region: CASSFGIDRWEQYF. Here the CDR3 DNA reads TGTGCCAGCAGCTTTGGGATAGACCGCTGGGAGCAGTACTTC. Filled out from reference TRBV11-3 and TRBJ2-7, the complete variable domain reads EAGVVQSPRYKIIEKKQPVAFWCNPISGHNTLYWYLQNLGQGPELLIRYENEEAVDDSQLPKDRFSAERLKGVDSTLKIQPAELGDSAVYLCASSFGIDRWEQYFGPGTRLTVT.

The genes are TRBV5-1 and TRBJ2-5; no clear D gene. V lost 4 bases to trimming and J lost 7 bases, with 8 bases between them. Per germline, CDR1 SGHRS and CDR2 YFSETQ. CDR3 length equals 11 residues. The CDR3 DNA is TGCGCCAGCAGCGCCCTGGGGACCCAGTACTTC. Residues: CASSALGTQYF.

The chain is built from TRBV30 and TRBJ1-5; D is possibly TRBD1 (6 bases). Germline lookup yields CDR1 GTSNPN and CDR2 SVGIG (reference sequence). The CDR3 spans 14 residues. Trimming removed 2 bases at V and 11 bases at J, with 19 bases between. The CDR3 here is CAWSPTGPVRTQHF. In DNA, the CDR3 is TGTGCCTGGAGTCCAACAGGGCCGGTAAGGACCCAGCATTTT.

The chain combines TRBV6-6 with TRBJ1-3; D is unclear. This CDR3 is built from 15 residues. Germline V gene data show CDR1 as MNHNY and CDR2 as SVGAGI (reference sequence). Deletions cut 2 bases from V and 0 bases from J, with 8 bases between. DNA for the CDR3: TGTGCCAGCAGTTACCCCCACAGCTCTGGAAACACCATATATTTT. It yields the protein CASSYPHSSGNTIYF.

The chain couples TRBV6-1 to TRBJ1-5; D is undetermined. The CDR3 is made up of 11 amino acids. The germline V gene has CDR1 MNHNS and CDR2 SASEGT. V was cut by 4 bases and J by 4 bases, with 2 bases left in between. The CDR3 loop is CASSGNQPQHF. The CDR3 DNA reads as TGTGCCAGCAGTGGGAATCAGCCCCAGCATTTT.

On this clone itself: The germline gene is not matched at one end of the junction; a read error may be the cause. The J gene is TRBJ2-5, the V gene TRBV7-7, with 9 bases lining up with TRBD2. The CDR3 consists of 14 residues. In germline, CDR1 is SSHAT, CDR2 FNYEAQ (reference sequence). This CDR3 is CASSFQLAGETQYF. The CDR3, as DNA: TGTGCTAGCAGCTTCCAACTAGCGGGAGAGACCCAGTACTTC. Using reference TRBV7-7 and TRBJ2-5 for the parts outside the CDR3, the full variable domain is GAGVSQSPRYKVTKRGQDVTLRCDPISSHATLYWYQQALGQGPEFLTYFNYEAQPDKSGLPSDRFSAERPEGSISTLTIQRTEQRDSAMYRCASSFQLAGETQYFGPGTRLLVL.

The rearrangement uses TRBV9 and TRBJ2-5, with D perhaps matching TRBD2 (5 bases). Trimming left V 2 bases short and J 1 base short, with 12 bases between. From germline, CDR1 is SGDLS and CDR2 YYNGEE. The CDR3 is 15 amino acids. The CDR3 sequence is CASSVVGMSQETQYF. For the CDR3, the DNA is TGTGCCAGCAGCGTGGTCGGGATGAGCCAAGAGACCCAGTACTTC.

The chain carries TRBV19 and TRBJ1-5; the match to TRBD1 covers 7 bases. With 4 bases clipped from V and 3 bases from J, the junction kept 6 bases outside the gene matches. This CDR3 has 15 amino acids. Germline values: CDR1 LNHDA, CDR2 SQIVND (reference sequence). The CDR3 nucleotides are TGTGCCAGTAGTACCTTGGGACAGCTCAATCAGCCCCAGCATTTT. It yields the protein CASSTLGQLNQPQHF.

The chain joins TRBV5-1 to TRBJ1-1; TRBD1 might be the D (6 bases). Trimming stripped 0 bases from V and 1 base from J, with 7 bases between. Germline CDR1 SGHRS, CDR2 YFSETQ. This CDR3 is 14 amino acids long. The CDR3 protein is CASSLVQGNTEAFF. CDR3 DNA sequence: TGCGCCAGCAGCTTGGTACAGGGGAACACTGAAGCTTTCTTT.

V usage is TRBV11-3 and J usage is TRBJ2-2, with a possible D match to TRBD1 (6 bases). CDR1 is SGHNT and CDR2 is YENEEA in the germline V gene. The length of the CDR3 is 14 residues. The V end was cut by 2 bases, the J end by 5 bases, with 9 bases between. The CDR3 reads CASSLRRGTGELFF. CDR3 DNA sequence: TGTGCCAGCAGCTTACGCAGGGGTACCGGGGAGCTGTTTTTT.

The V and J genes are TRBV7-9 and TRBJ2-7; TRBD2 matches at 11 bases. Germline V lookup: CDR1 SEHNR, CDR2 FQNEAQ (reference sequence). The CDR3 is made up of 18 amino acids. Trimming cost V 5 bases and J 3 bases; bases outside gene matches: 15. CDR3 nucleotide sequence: TGTGCCAGCAGCCGGGGGCTGGCTAGCGGGGGGAAAAACTACGAGCAGTACTTC. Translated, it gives CASSRGLASGGKNYEQYF.

This CDR3 is CASRNAEVYGYTF. Written as DNA, the CDR3 is TGTGCCAGCCGTAACGCAGAGGTCTATGGCTACACCTTC. The chain combines TRBV7-9 with TRBJ1-2; D ambiguous. This CDR3 spans 13 amino acids. V was shortened by 8 bases and J by 4 bases, with 14 bases between the two germline ends. Germline CDR1 reads SEHNR; CDR2 reads FQNEAQ (reference sequence).

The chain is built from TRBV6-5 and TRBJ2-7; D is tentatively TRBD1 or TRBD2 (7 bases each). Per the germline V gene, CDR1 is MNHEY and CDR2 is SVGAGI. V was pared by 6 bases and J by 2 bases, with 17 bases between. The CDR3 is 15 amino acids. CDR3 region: CASSSRRGGPYEQYF. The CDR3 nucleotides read TGTGCCAGCAGCTCCCGCAGGGGGGGTCCCTACGAGCAGTACTTC.

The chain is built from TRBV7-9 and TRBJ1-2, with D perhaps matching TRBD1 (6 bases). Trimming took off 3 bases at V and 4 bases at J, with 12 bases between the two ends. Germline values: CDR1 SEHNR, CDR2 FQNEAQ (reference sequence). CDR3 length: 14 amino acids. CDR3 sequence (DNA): TGTGCCAGCAGCTTTGCGGGGGGCGTCTATGGCTACACCTTC. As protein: CASSFAGGVYGYTF.

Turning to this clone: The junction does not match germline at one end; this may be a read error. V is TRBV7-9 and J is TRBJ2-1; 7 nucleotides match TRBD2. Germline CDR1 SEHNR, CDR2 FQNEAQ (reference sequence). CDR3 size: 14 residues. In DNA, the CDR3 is TGTGCCAGCAGCACCCGGGACTATTACAATGCGCAGTTCTTC. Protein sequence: CASSTRDYYNAQFF.

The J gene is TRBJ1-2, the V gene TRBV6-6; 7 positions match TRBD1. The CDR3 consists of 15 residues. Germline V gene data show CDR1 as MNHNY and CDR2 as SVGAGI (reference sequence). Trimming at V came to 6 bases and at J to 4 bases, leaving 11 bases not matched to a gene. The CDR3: CASRPHETGSYGYTF. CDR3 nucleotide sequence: TGTGCCAGCAGACCTCACGAGACAGGGAGCTATGGCTACACCTTC.

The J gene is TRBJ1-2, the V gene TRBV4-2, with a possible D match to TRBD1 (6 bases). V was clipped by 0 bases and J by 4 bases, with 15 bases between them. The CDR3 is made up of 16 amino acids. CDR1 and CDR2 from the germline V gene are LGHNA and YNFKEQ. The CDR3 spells CASSQDLGSRGYGYTF. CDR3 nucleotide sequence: TGTGCCAGCAGCCAAGATCTTGGCAGCAGGGGCTATGGCTACACCTTC.

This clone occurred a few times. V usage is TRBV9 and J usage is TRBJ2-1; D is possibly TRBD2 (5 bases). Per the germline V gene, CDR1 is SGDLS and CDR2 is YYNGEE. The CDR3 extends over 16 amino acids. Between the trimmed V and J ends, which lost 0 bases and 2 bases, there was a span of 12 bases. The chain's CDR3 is CASSVVASRTYNEQFF. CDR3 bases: TGTGCCAGCAGCGTAGTCGCTAGCAGGACCTACAATGAGCAGTTCTTC.

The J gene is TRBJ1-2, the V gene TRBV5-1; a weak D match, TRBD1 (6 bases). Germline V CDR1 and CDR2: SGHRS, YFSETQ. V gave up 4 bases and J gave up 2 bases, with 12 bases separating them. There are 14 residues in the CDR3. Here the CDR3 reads CASSRGHTNYGYTF. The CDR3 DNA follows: TGCGCCAGCAGCCGGGGACATACCAACTATGGCTACACCTTC.